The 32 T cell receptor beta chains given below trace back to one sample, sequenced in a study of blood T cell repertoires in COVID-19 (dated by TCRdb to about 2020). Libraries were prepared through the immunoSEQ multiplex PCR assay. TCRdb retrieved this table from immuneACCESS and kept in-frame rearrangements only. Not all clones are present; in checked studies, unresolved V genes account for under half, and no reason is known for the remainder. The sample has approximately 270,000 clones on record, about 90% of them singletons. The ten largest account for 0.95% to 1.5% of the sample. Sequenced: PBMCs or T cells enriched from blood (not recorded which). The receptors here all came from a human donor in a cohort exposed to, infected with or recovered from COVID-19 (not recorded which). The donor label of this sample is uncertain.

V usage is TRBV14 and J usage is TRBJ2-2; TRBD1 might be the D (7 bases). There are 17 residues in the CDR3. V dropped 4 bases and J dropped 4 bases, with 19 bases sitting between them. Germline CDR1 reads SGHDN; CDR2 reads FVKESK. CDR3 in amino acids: CASSPLPGQEGTGELFF. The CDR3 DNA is TGTGCCAGCAGCCCACTACCAGGACAGGAGGGCACCGGGGAGCTGTTTTTT. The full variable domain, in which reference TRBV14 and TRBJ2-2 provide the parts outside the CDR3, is EAGVTQFPSHSVIEKGQTVTLRCDPISGHDNLYWYRRVMGKEIKFLLHFVKESKQDESGMPNNRFLAERTGGTYSTLKVQPAELEDSGVYFCASSPLPGQEGTGELFFGEGSRLTVL.

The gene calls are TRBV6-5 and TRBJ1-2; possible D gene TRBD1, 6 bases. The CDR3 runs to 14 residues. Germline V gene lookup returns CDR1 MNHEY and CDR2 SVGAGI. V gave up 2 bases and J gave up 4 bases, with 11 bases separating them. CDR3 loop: CASSYPAGAYGYTF. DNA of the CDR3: TGTGCCAGCAGTTACCCCGCAGGGGCCTATGGCTACACCTTC.

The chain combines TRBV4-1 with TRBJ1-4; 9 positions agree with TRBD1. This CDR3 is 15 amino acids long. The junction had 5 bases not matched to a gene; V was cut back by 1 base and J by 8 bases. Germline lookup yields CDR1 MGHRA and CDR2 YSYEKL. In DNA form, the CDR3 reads TGCGCCAGCAGCCAAGTCGGGACAGGGCTCGAAAAACTGTTTTTT. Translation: CASSQVGTGLEKLFF.

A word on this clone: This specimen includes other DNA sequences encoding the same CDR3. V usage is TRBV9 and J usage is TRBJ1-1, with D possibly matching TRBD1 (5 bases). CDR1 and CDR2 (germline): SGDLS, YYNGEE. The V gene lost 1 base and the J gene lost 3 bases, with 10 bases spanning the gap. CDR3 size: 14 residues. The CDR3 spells CASSVLTGDTEAFF. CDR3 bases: TGTGCCAGCAGCGTATTAACGGGGGACACTGAAGCTTTCTTT.

The CDR3 sequence: CASSRTSGGRLGTDTQYF. CDR3 DNA sequence: TGTGCCAGCAGTCGGACTAGCGGGGGCCGGCTGGGCACAGATACGCAGTATTTT. The rearrangement uses TRBV4-2 and TRBJ2-3; 13 nucleotides line up with TRBD2. The CDR3 covers 18 residues. The germline CDR1 and CDR2 sequences are LGHNA and YNFKEQ. The trim removed 6 bases at V and 1 base at J, leaving 10 bases unmatched.

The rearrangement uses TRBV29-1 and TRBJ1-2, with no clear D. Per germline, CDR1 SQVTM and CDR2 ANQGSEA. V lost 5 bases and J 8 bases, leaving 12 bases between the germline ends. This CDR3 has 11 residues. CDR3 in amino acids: CSVRELEGYTF. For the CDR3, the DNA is TGCAGCGTTCGGGAGCTCGAAGGCTACACCTTC.

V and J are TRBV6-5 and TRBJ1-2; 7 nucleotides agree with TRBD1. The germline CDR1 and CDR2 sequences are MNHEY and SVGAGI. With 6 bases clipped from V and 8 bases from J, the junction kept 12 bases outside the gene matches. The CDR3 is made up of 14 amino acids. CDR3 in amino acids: CASSRQGPGGGYTF. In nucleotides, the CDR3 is TGTGCCAGCAGCCGACAGGGCCCTGGGGGCGGCTACACCTTC.

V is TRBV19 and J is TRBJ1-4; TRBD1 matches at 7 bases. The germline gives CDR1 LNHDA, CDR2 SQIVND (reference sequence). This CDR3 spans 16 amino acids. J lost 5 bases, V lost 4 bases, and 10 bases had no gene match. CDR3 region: CASSTRWTGRNEKLFF. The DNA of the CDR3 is TGTGCCAGTAGTACCCGCTGGACAGGAAGGAATGAAAAACTGTTTTTT.

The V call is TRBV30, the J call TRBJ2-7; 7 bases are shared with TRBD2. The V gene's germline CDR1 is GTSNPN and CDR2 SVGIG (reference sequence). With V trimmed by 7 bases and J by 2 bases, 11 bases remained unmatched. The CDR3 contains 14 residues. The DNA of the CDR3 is TGTGCCTCTAGGGCGGGGGAAACCACCTACGAGCAGTACTTC. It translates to CASRAGETTYEQYF.

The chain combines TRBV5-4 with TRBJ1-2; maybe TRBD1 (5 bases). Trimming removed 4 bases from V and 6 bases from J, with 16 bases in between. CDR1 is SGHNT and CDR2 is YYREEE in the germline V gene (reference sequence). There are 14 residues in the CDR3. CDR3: CASSLVGGGHGYTF. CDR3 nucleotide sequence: TGTGCCAGCAGCCTAGTGGGGGGAGGACATGGCTACACCTTC.

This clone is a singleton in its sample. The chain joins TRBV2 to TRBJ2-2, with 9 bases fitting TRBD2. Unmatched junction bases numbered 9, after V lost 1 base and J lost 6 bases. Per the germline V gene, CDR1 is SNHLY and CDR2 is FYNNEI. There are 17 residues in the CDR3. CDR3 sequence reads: CASSEGVAGANPGELFF. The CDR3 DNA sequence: TGTGCCAGCAGTGAAGGGGTAGCGGGGGCCAACCCCGGGGAGCTGTTTTTT.

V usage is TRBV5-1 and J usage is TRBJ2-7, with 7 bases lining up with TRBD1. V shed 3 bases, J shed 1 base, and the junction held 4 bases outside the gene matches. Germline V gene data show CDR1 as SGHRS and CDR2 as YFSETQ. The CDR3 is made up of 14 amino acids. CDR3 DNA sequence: TGCGCCAGCAGCTCACGACAGGGTTCCTACGAGCAGTACTTC. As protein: CASSSRQGSYEQYF. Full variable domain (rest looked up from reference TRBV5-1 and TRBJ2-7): KAGVTQTPRYLIKTRGQQVTLSCSPISGHRSVSWYQQTPGQGLQFLFEYFSETQRNKGNFPGRFSGRQFSNSRSEMNVSTLELGDSALYLCASSSRQGSYEQYFGPGTRLTVT.

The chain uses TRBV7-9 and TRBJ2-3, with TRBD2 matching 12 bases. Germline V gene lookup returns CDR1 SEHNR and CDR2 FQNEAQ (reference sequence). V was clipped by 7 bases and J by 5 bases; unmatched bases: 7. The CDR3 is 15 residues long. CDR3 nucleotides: TGTGCCAGCACCCTAGCGGGGGGGCTGGGAGATACGCAGTATTTT. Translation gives CASTLAGGLGDTQYF.

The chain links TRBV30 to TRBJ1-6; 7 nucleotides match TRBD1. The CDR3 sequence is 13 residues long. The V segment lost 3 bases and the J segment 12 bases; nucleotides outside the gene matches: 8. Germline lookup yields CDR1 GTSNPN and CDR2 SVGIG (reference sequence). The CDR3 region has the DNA TGTGCCTGGAGCCAGGGACAGCGCCTACCCCTCCACTTT. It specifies CAWSQGQRLPLHF.

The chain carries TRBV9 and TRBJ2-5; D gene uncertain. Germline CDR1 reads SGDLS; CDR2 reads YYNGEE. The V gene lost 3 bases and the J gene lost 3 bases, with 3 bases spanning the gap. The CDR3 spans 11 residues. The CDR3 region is CASSAEETQYF. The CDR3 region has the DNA TGTGCCAGCAGCGCCGAAGAGACCCAGTACTTC.

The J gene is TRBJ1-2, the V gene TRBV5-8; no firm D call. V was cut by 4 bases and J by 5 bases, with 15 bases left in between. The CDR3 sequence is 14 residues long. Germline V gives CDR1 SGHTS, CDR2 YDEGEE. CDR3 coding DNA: TGTGCCAGCAGCCGGACTGACCGACCTTATGGCTACACCTTC. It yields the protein CASSRTDRPYGYTF.

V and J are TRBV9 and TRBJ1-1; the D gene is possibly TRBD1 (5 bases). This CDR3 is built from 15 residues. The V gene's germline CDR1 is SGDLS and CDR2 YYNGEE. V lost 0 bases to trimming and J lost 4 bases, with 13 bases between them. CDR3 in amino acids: CASSVEGASGTEAFF. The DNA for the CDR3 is TGTGCCAGCAGCGTAGAAGGGGCCTCGGGCACTGAAGCTTTCTTT. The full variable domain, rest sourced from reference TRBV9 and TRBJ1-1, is DSGVTQTPKHLITATGQRVTLRCSPRSGDLSVYWYQQSLDQGLQFLIQYYNGEERAKGNILERFSAQQFPDLHSELNLSSLELGDSALYFCASSVEGASGTEAFFGQGTRLTVV.

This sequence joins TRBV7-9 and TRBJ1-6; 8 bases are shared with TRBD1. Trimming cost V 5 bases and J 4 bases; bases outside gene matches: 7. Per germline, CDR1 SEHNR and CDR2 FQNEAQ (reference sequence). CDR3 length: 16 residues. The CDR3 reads CASSHPGGAYNSPLHF. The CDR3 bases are TGTGCCAGCAGCCATCCAGGGGGCGCGTATAATTCACCCCTCCACTTT.

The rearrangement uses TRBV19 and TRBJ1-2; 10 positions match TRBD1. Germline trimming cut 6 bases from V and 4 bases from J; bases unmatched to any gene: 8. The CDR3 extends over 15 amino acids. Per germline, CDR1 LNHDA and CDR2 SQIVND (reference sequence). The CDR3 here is CASRSRQGALYGYTF. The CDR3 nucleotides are TGTGCCAGTAGGAGCCGACAGGGGGCCCTCTATGGCTACACCTTC.

The CDR3 region has the DNA TGTGCCTGGAGCCACGACAAGTCTGGAAACACCATATATTTT. This encodes CAWSHDKSGNTIYF. The V call is TRBV30, the J call TRBJ1-3; D call uncertain. Germline V gives CDR1 GTSNPN, CDR2 SVGIG (reference sequence). V was shortened by 3 bases and J by 1 base, with 10 bases between the two germline ends. The CDR3 totals 14 residues.

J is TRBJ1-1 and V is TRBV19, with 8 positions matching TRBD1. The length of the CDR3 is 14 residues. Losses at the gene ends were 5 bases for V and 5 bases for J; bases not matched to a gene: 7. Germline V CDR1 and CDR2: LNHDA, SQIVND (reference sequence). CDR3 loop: CASSHGTGKTEAFF. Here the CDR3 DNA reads TGTGCCAGTAGTCACGGGACAGGAAAAACTGAAGCTTTCTTT.

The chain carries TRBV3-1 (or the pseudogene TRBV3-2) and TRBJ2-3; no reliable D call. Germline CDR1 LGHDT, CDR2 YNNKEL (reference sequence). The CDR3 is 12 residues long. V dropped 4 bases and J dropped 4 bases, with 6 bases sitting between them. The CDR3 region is CASSPRADTQYF. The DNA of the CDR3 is TGTGCCAGCAGCCCCCGGGCAGATACGCAGTATTTT.

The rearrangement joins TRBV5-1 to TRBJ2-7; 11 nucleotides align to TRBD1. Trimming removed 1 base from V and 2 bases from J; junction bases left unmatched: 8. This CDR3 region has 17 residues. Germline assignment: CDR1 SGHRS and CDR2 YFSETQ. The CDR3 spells CASSLFPPGQGAYEQYF. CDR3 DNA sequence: TGCGCCAGCAGCTTGTTCCCTCCGGGACAGGGGGCCTACGAGCAGTACTTC.

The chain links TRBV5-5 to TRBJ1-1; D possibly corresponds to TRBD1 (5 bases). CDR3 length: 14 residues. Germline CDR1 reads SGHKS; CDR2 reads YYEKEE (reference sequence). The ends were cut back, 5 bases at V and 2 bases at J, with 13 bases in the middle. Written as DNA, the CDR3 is TGTGCCAGCAGTGGGGCCCGAGGCAACACTGAAGCTTTCTTT. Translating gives CASSGARGNTEAFF. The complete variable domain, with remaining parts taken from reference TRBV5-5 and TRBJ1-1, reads DAGVTQSPTHLIKTRGQQVTLRCSPISGHKSVSWYQQVLGQGPQFIFQYYEKEERGRGNFPDRFSARQFPNYSSELNVNALLLGDSALYLCASSGARGNTEAFFGQGTRLTVV.

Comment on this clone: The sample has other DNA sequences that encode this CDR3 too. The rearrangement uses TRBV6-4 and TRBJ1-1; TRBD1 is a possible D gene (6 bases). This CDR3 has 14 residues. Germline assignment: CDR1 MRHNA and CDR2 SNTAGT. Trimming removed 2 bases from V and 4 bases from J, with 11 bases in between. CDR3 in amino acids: CASSDRAGATEAFF. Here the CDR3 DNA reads TGTGCCAGCAGTGACAGGGCAGGGGCCACTGAAGCTTTCTTT.

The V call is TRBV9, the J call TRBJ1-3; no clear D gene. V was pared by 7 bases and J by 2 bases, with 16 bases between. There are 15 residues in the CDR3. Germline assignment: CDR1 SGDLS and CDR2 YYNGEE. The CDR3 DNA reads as TGTGCCAGCTCAATGTCGGGTCTAACTGGAAACACCATATATTTT. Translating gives CASSMSGLTGNTIYF.

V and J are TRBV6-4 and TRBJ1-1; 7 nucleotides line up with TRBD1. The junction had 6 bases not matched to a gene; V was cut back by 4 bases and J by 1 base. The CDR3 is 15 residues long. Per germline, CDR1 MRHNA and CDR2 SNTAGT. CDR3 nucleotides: TGTGCCAGCAGTGTAGAGGGGGCGCCGAACACTGAAGCTTTCTTT. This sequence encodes CASSVEGAPNTEAFF.

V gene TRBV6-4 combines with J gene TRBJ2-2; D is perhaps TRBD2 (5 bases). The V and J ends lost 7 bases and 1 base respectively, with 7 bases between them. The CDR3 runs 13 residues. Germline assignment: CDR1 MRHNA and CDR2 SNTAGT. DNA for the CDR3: TGTGCCAGCATTGGGAGGAACACCGGGGAGCTGTTTTTT. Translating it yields CASIGRNTGELFF.

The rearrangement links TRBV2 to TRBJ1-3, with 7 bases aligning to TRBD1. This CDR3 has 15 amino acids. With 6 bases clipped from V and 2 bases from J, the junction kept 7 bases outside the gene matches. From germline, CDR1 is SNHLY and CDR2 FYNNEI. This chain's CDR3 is CASSEITGAGNTIYF. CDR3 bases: TGTGCCAGCAGCGAAATCACAGGGGCTGGAAACACCATATATTTT.

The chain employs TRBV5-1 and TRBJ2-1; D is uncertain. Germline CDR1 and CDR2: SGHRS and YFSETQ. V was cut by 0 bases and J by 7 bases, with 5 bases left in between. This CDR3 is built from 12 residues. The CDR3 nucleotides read TGCGCCAGCAGCTTGGCGCGGAATGAGCAGTTCTTC. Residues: CASSLARNEQFF.

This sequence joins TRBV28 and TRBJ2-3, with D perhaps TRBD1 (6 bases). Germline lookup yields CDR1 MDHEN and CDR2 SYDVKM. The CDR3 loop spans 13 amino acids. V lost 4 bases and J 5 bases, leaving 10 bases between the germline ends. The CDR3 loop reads CASSWGPQDTQYF. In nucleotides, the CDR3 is TGTGCCAGCAGTTGGGGGCCTCAAGATACGCAGTATTTT.

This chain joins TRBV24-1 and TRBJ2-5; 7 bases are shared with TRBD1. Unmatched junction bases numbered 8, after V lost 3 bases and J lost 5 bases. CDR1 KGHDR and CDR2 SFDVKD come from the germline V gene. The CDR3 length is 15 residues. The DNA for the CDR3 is TGTGCCACCAGTGATACAGGGGCAAGGGGGGAGACCCAGTACTTC. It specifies CATSDTGARGETQYF.